One T cell receptor beta chain is described in this entry. These data come from a study of blood T cell repertoires in COVID-19. Method: immunoSEQ multiplex PCR; TCRdb's copy keeps in-frame clones and lacks some. Counted here are 250,000 to 300,000 clones, roughly 86% occurring once; the ten biggest clones make up approximately 10%. CDR1 and CDR2 (germline): SGHTA, FQGTGA. V was clipped by 0 bases and J by 10 bases, with 16 bases between them. The CDR3 totals 15 residues. The sample comprised peripheral blood. The V and J genes are TRBV7-3 and TRBJ2-1; maybe TRBD2 (6 bases). The receptor was isolated from a woman under 40 with COVID-19, enrolled during active disease. The CDR3: CASSLTLSAAGEQFF. The DNA for the CDR3 is TGTGCCAGCAGCTTAACACTTAGCGCGGCGGGGGAGCAGTTCTTC.